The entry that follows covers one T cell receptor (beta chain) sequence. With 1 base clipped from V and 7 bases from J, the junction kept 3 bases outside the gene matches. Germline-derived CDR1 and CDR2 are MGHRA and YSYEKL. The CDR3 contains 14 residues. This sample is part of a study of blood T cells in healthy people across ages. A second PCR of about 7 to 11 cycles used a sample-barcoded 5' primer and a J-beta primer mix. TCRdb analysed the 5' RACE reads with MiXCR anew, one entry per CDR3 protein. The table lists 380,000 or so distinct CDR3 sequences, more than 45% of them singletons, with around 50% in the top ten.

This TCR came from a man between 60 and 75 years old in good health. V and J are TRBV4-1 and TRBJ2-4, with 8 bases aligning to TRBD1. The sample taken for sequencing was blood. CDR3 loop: CASSQARQGNIQYF. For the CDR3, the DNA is TGCGCCAGCAGCCAAGCCCGACAGGGGAACATTCAGTACTTC.